Presented here are 26 T cell receptor beta chains from one specimen sequenced in a study of T cells after posttransplantation cyclophosphamide. Clones were read by immunoSEQ multiplex PCR, and TCRdb kept only the in-frame ones, dropping some. This repertoire holds around 28,000 clones, and none appear only once. The sample consisted of PBMCs. These receptors were obtained from a woman aged 55 to 70 in good health, CMV-negative, and a related stem cell transplant donor.

The table lists this clone with many counts. Other DNA sequences in the sample encode the same CDR3. The chain couples TRBV6-5 to TRBJ1-1, with TRBD1 matching over 7 bases. V gave up 2 bases and J gave up 6 bases; unmatched junction bases: 6. The CDR3 is 14 residues long. Germline loops: CDR1 MNHEY, CDR2 SVGAGI. CDR3 sequence (DNA): TGTGCCAGCAGTTACAAGACAGGGATGGCTGAAGCTTTCTTT. The encoded protein is CASSYKTGMAEAFF.

The sample holds many counts of this clone. V usage is TRBV25-1 and J usage is TRBJ2-1; possibly TRBD2 for D (5 bases). Germline loops: CDR1 MGHDK, CDR2 SYGVNS. V lost 6 bases and J lost 6, with 15 bases in between. This CDR3 is 14 amino acids long. The CDR3 DNA follows: TGTGCCAGCAGCCCCCTCAGCGGCCTCAATGAGCAGTTCTTC. Translating it yields CASSPLSGLNEQFF.

This clone showed up many times. The chain combines TRBV30 with TRBJ1-3; 11 nucleotides match TRBD1. V shed 1 base, J shed 0 bases, and the junction held 2 bases outside the gene matches. CDR1 is GTSNPN and CDR2 is SVGIG in the germline V gene (reference sequence). The CDR3 runs 16 residues. The DNA for the CDR3 is TGTGCCTGGAGTGGGACAGGGGGCCACTCTGGAAACACCATATATTTT. As protein: CAWSGTGGHSGNTIYF. Drawing the rest from reference TRBV30 and TRBJ1-3, the complete variable domain is SQTIHQWPATLVQPVGSPLSLECTVEGTSNPNLYWYRQAAGRGLQLLFYSVGIGQISSEVPQNLSASRPQDRQFILSSKKLLLSDSGFYLCAWSGTGGHSGNTIYFGEGSWLTVV.

V and J are TRBV4-3 and TRBJ2-5, with TRBD2 as a possible D gene (5 bases). Per germline, CDR1 LGHNA and CDR2 YSLEER. V was cut by 3 bases and J by 5 bases, with 22 bases left in between. The CDR3 is made up of 17 amino acids. Written as DNA, the CDR3 is TGCGCCAGCAGCCAGTTATACTCGGGATCTAGCAAGGAGACCCAGTACTTC. It translates to CASSQLYSGSSKETQYF.

In its sample, this clone was seen many times. This sequence joins TRBV27 and TRBJ1-1; D might be TRBD1 (5 bases). The length of the CDR3 is 12 residues. With 5 bases removed from V and 10 bases from J, the gap between germline ends came to 14 bases. The germline V gene has CDR1 MNHEY and CDR2 SMNVEV (reference sequence). CDR3 sequence: CASSPVQRGAFF. CDR3 DNA: TGTGCCAGCAGTCCGGTTCAAAGGGGAGCTTTCTTT.

The chain carries TRBV6-2 or TRBV6-3 and TRBJ2-5; TRBD2 matches at 10 bases. CDR1 and CDR2 (germline): MNHEY, SVGEGT. This CDR3 comprises 14 residues. V was clipped by 2 bases and J by 5 bases; unmatched bases: 2. The CDR3 DNA reads as TGTGCCAGCAGTTACAGCGGGGGGGTTGAGACCCAGTACTTC. Encoded protein: CASSYSGGVETQYF.

The table lists this clone with many counts. The V and J genes are TRBV7-9 and TRBJ2-7; 13 bases are shared with TRBD2. This CDR3 region has 16 residues. J was trimmed by 2 bases and V by 4 bases; bases with no gene match: 5. Germline V CDR1 and CDR2: SEHNR, FQNEAQ (reference sequence). The CDR3 loop reads CASSSGLAGAAYEQYF. The CDR3, as DNA: TGTGCCAGCAGCTCAGGACTAGCGGGAGCCGCCTACGAGCAGTACTTC.

This clone was found many times. The CDR3: CASKFLYQSWQPQHF. CDR3 DNA sequence: TGTGCCAGTAAATTTCTCTACCAATCATGGCAGCCCCAGCATTTT. The chain links TRBV19 to TRBJ1-5, with D unresolved. CDR3 length: 15 residues. Germline loops: CDR1 LNHDA, CDR2 SQIVND (reference sequence). Deletions cut 7 bases from V and 7 bases from J, with 20 bases between.

The rearrangement joins TRBV9 to TRBJ2-3, with 12 positions matching TRBD2. From germline, CDR1 is SGDLS and CDR2 YYNGEE. This CDR3 is 17 amino acids long. J was trimmed by 5 bases and V by 1 base; bases with no gene match: 8. CDR3 DNA sequence: TGTGCCAGCAGCGTACGAGCTAGCGGGGGGGCTGGAGATACGCAGTATTTT. Translated, it gives CASSVRASGGAGDTQYF.

The sample holds many counts of this clone. This chain uses TRBV30 with TRBJ1-4; D perhaps matches TRBD1 (6 bases). CDR3 length: 16 amino acids. The germline V gene has CDR1 GTSNPN and CDR2 SVGIG (reference sequence). V lost 4 bases and J lost 8, with 23 bases in between. The CDR3 DNA is TGTGCCTGGACCCCATGGAATGCAGGGGTTGGAGAAAAACTGTTTTTT. It encodes CAWTPWNAGVGEKLFF. Full variable domain (remainder filled in from reference TRBV30 and TRBJ1-4): SQTIHQWPATLVQPVGSPLSLECTVEGTSNPNLYWYRQAAGRGLQLLFYSVGIGQISSEVPQNLSASRPQDRQFILSSKKLLLSDSGFYLCAWTPWNAGVGEKLFFGSGTQLSVL.

The V call is TRBV7-2, the J call TRBJ2-5; 7 positions match TRBD1. The CDR3 is 13 amino acids. The junction had 2 bases not matched to a gene; V was cut back by 5 bases and J by 2 bases. Germline loops: CDR1 SGHTA, CDR2 FQGNSA. This chain's CDR3 is CASSRTGQETQYF. DNA of the CDR3: TGTGCCAGCAGCAGGACAGGTCAAGAGACCCAGTACTTC.

This clone has ten or more counts. V usage is TRBV6-6 and J usage is TRBJ1-4; D uncertain. The CDR3 extends over 12 amino acids. The V and J ends lost 6 bases and 6 bases respectively, with 8 bases between them. Germline assignment: CDR1 MNHNY and CDR2 SVGAGI (reference sequence). CDR3 residues: CASSPRDEKLFF. CDR3 nucleotides: TGTGCCAGCAGCCCACGGGATGAAAAACTGTTTTTT.

This clone has ten or more counts. The CDR3 DNA sequence: TGTGCCAGTAGTATAGGCAGGCTCAAACTCAACACCGGGGAGCTGTTTTTT. Encoded protein: CASSIGRLKLNTGELFF. This chain joins TRBV19 and TRBJ2-2; D gene uncertain. This CDR3 region has 17 residues. The V gene lost 1 base and the J gene lost 2 bases, with 14 bases spanning the gap. Germline assignment: CDR1 LNHDA and CDR2 SQIVND (reference sequence).

This clone was detected ten times or more. The gene calls are TRBV19 and TRBJ2-1; no reliable D call. V dropped 0 bases and J dropped 0 bases, with 9 bases sitting between them. Germline CDR1 and CDR2: LNHDA and SQIVND (reference sequence). The CDR3 sequence is 16 residues long. In DNA form, the CDR3 reads TGTGCCAGTAGTATAGATCCTTATAGCTCCTACAATGAGCAGTTCTTC. This encodes CASSIDPYSSYNEQFF. The complete variable domain, with remaining parts taken from reference TRBV19 and TRBJ2-1, reads DGGITQSPKYLFRKEGQNVTLSCEQNLNHDAMYWYRQDPGQGLRLIYYSQIVNDFQKGDIAEGYSVSREKKESFPLTVTSAQKNPTAFYLCASSIDPYSSYNEQFFGPGTRLTVL.

This clone showed up many times. The chain employs TRBV7-3 and TRBJ2-1; maybe TRBD2 (7 bases). The CDR3 length is 15 residues. CDR1 and CDR2 (germline): SGHTA, FQGTGA. Trimming took 4 bases from V and 5 from J, leaving 15 bases between them. The CDR3 DNA reads as TGTGCCAGCAGCTCTCCCGGGGGGCGTAACAATGAGCAGTTCTTC. This gives the protein CASSSPGGRNNEQFF.

This clone appeared many times. The chain joins TRBV5-1 to TRBJ2-2; 10 bases are a match to TRBD2. Trimming removed 6 bases from V and 2 bases from J; junction bases left unmatched: 7. The CDR3 length is 16 residues. Germline-derived CDR1 and CDR2 are SGHRS and YFSETQ. The CDR3 coding sequence is TGCGCCAGCACCCAAGGACTAGCGGCTAACACCGGGGAGCTGTTTTTT. As protein: CASTQGLAANTGELFF.

J is TRBJ2-7 and V is TRBV29-1; TRBD1 agrees at 11 bases. There are 13 residues in the CDR3. V shed 7 bases, J shed 4 bases, and the junction held 6 bases outside the gene matches. The germline V gene has CDR1 SQVTM and CDR2 ANQGSEA. In nucleotides, the CDR3 is TGCAGCGCGCTCCGGGACAGGGGGTACGAGCAGTACTTC. Protein sequence: CSALRDRGYEQYF.

The sample holds many counts of this clone. The V call is TRBV12-3 or TRBV12-4, the J call TRBJ2-7; TRBD1 aligns across 9 bases. Unmatched junction bases numbered 8, after V lost 5 bases and J lost 3 bases. There are 15 residues in the CDR3. Written as DNA, the CDR3 is TGTGCCAGCAGTCTCCCCGGGACAGGGAACTACGAGCAGTACTTC. This gives the protein CASSLPGTGNYEQYF.

This clone was counted at least ten times. Other DNA sequences of this sample code for an identical CDR3. The CDR3 nucleotides read TGCAGTGCTAGAGGTCTAAATGAGCAGTTCTTC. Encoded protein: CSARGLNEQFF. The chain combines TRBV20-1 with TRBJ2-1; unclear D gene. The V and J ends lost 1 base and 7 bases respectively, with 5 bases between them. The CDR3 is 11 residues long. Germline V gene data show CDR1 as DFQATT and CDR2 as SNEGSKA (reference sequence).

The table lists this clone with many counts. V usage is TRBV7-2 and J usage is TRBJ1-3; the D is unclear. With 5 bases removed from V and 4 bases from J, the gap between germline ends came to 18 bases. This CDR3 contains 16 residues. Germline V CDR1 and CDR2: SGHTA, FQGNSA. This CDR3 reads CASSGSRGTRGNTIYF. The CDR3 nucleotides are TGTGCCAGCAGCGGCTCGCGGGGTACGAGGGGAAACACCATATATTTT. Variable domain in full (rest from reference TRBV7-2 and TRBJ1-3): GAGVSQSPSNKVTEKGKDVELRCDPISGHTALYWYRQSLGQGLEFLIYFQGNSAPDKSGLPSDRFSAERTGGSVSTLTIQRTQQEDSAVYLCASSGSRGTRGNTIYFGEGSWLTVV.

This clone was counted at least ten times. The chain employs TRBV7-2 and TRBJ1-1; weak D call: TRBD1 (6 bases). Germline V gene sequence: CDR1 SGHTA, CDR2 FQGNSA. This CDR3 has 15 amino acids. The germline V and J ends were trimmed by 5 bases and 3 bases, with 16 bases remaining between them. The CDR3 protein is CASSLRAGADTEAFF. The CDR3 DNA follows: TGTGCCAGCAGCCTGCGGGCGGGGGCGGACACTGAAGCTTTCTTT.

This chain connects TRBV6-5 to TRBJ1-6, with D possibly matching TRBD1 (6 bases). The CDR3 extends over 15 amino acids. Trimming left V 4 bases short and J 8 bases short, with 15 bases between. Germline CDR1 reads MNHEY; CDR2 reads SVGAGI. CDR3: CASSLHRTADSPLHF. CDR3 in DNA: TGTGCCAGCAGTTTGCACCGGACAGCCGATTCACCCCTCCACTTT.

The chain employs TRBV7-3 and TRBJ1-1; a possible D gene is TRBD1 (5 bases). The germline V gene encodes CDR1 SGHTA and CDR2 FQGTGA. The CDR3 covers 15 residues. V shed 5 bases and J shed 2 bases, with 15 bases lying between them. CDR3 sequence: CASSLQGIPNTEAFF. In nucleotides, the CDR3 is TGTGCCAGCAGCCTCCAGGGTATCCCTAACACTGAAGCTTTCTTT.

The sample holds a few counts of this clone. This chain links TRBV9 with TRBJ2-1; weak D call: TRBD1 (6 bases). This CDR3 has 20 residues. CDR1 and CDR2 (germline): SGDLS, YYNGEE. Trimming took 0 bases from V and 0 from J, leaving 22 bases between them. As DNA, the CDR3 is TGTGCCAGCAGCGTAGTATTAGCAAGGGGGAAGACCAGCTCCTACAATGAGCAGTTCTTC. It encodes CASSVVLARGKTSSYNEQFF.

This chain joins TRBV15 and TRBJ1-5, with TRBD1 identical over 7 bases. The length of the CDR3 is 16 residues. From germline, CDR1 is LNHNV and CDR2 YYDKDF (reference sequence). With 0 bases clipped from V and 3 bases from J, the junction kept 5 bases outside the gene matches. CDR3 protein: CATSRDFRGPNQPQHF. CDR3 nucleotides: TGTGCCACCAGCAGAGATTTTAGGGGGCCCAATCAGCCCCAGCATTTT.

This clone was counted at least ten times. This sequence joins TRBV10-3 and TRBJ1-1; D is possibly TRBD1 (5 bases). The germline V and J ends were trimmed by 3 bases and 0 bases, with 8 bases remaining between them. The germline V gene has CDR1 ENHRY and CDR2 SYGVKD. CDR3 size: 14 residues. Here the CDR3 reads CAISDGALNTEAFF. CDR3 nucleotides: TGTGCCATCAGTGATGGGGCCTTGAACACTGAAGCTTTCTTT.